This T cell receptor beta chain was found in a study of blood T cell repertoires in COVID-19. About the research overall: Donors in the United States, Italy and Spain gave samples during acute or convalescent COVID-19. Sources were T cells, B-cell-depleted T cells, or PBMCs; the material itself was cDNA or gDNA.

This CDR3 is 14 amino acids long. Germline V gives CDR1 SQVTM, CDR2 ANQGSEA. With 7 bases removed from V and 6 bases from J, the gap between germline ends came to 18 bases. As originally analysed: Researchers report that nucleated cell counts were estimated from reference gene primer amplification. Sequenced by immunoSEQ multiplex PCR; TCRdb stores in-frame clones only, minus some. V and J calls and clone size follow that table, whereas D and trimming were derived from the DNA. The table records approximately 320,000 clones, roughly nine tenths of them present only once. Those enrolled in Seattle joined during active infection and were followed longitudinally afterward.

This chain joins TRBV29-1 and TRBJ2-2; weak D call: TRBD2 (6 bases). The TCR comes from a woman aged 25 to 39 with COVID-19, enrolled during active disease. Sequencing was carried out using peripheral blood. CDR3 nucleotide sequence: TGCAGCGCTGGGGGAGGAGGGTATGCCGGGGAGCTGTTTTTT. Protein sequence: CSAGGGGYAGELFF.